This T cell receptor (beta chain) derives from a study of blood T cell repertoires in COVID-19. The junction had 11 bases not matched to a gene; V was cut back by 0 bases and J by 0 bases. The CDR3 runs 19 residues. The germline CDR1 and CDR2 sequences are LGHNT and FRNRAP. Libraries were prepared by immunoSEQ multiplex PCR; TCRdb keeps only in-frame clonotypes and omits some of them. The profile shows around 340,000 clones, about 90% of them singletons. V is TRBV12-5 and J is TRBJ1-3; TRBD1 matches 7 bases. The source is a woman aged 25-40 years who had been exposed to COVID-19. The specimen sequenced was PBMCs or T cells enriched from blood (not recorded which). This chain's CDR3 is CASGLVQGTLLRSGNTIYF. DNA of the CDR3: TGTGCTAGTGGTTTGGTACAGGGGACTCTACTCCGCTCTGGAAACACCATATATTTT.